This T cell receptor (beta chain) was retrieved from a study of shared clonotypes between healthy human individuals. As for the study in general: Three plates were used per donor for CD4 naive, three for CD4 memory, two for CD8 naive and one for CD8 memory.

V dropped 3 bases and J dropped 8 bases, with 10 bases sitting between them. From germline, CDR1 is KGHSH and CDR2 LQKENI. The CDR3 has 12 residues. For every subset, genomic DNA was evenly distributed across several immunoSEQ plates. About 30,000 T cell genomes, or 200 to 250 ng DNA, went into the sorted-subset replicate PCRs. Data came from immunoSEQ multiplex PCR; TCRdb stores just in-frame clones and leaves some out. Here the sample spans about 1 million clones, roughly 70% being singletons. This chain links TRBV18 with TRBJ1-2; D call uncertain. The clonotype was recovered from a man aged 18 to 30 in good health. Input material: memory CD4+ T cells sorted from blood. The subset: CD45RA-negative fraction. CDR3 nucleotide sequence: TGTGCCAGCTCACCGTCTGGGGAAGGCTACACCTTC. This sequence encodes CASSPSGEGYTF.